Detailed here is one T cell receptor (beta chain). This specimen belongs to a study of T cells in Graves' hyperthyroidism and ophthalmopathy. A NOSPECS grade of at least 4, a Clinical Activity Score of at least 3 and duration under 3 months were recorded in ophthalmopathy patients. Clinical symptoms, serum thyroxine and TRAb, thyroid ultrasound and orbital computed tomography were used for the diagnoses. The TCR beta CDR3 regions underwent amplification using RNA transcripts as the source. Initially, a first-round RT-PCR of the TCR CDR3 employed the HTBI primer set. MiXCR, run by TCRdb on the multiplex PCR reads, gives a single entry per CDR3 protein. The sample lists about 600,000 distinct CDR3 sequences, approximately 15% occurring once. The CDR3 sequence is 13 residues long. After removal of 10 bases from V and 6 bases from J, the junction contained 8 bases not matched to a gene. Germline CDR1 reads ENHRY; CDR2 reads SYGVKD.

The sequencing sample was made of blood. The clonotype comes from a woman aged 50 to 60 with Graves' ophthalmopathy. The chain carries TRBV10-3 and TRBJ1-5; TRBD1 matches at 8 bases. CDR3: CATRTGSGQPQHF. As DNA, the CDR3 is TGTGCCACCCGGACAGGGTCAGGTCAGCCCCAGCATTTT.